The present T cell receptor (beta chain) was sequenced within a study of blood T cell repertoires in COVID-19. Libraries were prepared by immunoSEQ multiplex PCR; TCRdb keeps only in-frame clonotypes and omits some of them. The data show 200,000 to 250,000 clones, with about 88% seen just once and roughly 10% held by the top ten. CDR3 length: 17 amino acids. Trimming took 0 bases from V and 1 from J; bases not matched to a gene: 6. The V gene's germline CDR1 is SGHDN and CDR2 FVKESK. This chain uses TRBV14 with TRBJ2-7; 10 positions match TRBD2. This TCR came from a woman in her forties or fifties with COVID-19, enrolled during active disease. The sequenced sample consisted of peripheral blood. The CDR3 is CASSQDALAGASYEQYF. The CDR3 DNA reads as TGTGCCAGCAGCCAAGATGCCCTAGCGGGGGCGTCCTACGAGCAGTACTTC.